Listed here are 24 T cell receptor beta chains from one sample, sequenced in a study of blood T cell repertoires in COVID-19. Data came from immunoSEQ multiplex PCR; TCRdb stores just in-frame clones and leaves some out. The table has around 28,000 clones, about 90% seen once; the top ten hold 2% to 3%. The source material was peripheral blood. These TCRs come from a human donor in a cohort sampled during active COVID-19.

The chain links TRBV29-1 to TRBJ1-4; no clear D. The germline V and J ends were trimmed by 5 bases and 5 bases, with 12 bases remaining between them. Germline V gene sequence: CDR1 SQVTM, CDR2 ANQGSEA. The CDR3 loop spans 13 amino acids. The CDR3 coding sequence is TGCAGCGTTACGGGGAGTTCAAATGAAAAACTGTTTTTT. This sequence encodes CSVTGSSNEKLFF. The entire variable domain, with the rest obtained from reference TRBV29-1 and TRBJ1-4, is as follows: SAVISQKPSRDICQRGTSLTIQCQVDSQVTMMFWYRQQPGQSLTLIATANQGSEATYESGFVIDKFPISRPNLTFSTLTVSNMSPEDSSIYLCSVTGSSNEKLFFGSGTQLSVL.

In this sample, this clone turned up a few times. The chain joins TRBV5-1 to TRBJ2-5; D uncertain. Germline CDR1 is SGHRS and CDR2 is YFSETQ. The CDR3 is made up of 11 amino acids. V was pared by 3 bases and J by 4 bases, with 4 bases between. The CDR3: CASSWAETQYF. CDR3 in DNA: TGCGCCAGCAGCTGGGCAGAGACCCAGTACTTC.

The V and J genes are TRBV5-1 and TRBJ1-6, with 8 bases identical to TRBD1. Germline V gene sequence: CDR1 SGHRS, CDR2 YFSETQ. With 3 bases clipped from V and 7 bases from J, the junction kept 3 bases outside the gene matches. There are 14 residues in the CDR3. The CDR3 region has the DNA TGCGCCAGCAGCTCGGGACAGGAAAATTCACCCCTCCACTTT. Translated: CASSSGQENSPLHF.

This chain connects TRBV11-2 to TRBJ2-2; TRBD1 matches at 8 bases. Germline V gene lookup returns CDR1 SGHAT and CDR2 FQNNGV. Trimming at V came to 4 bases and at J to 6 bases, leaving 10 bases not matched to a gene. The CDR3 consists of 16 residues. DNA for the CDR3: TGTGCCAGCAGCTCCCTACGGGGCAGGGGGCCCGGGGAGCTGTTTTTT. Its protein is CASSSLRGRGPGELFF.

This chain uses TRBV5-1 with TRBJ2-7; 11 bases fit TRBD2. Germline assignment: CDR1 SGHRS and CDR2 YFSETQ. The V and J ends lost 0 bases and 4 bases, in that order; junction bases with no gene match: 3. The CDR3 length is 15 residues. CDR3 coding DNA: TGCGCCAGCAGCTTGGGTAGCGGGGGGGCTTACGAGCAGTACTTC. Protein: CASSLGSGGAYEQYF.

This clone was seen once. The chain couples TRBV5-1 to TRBJ2-2, with D tentatively TRBD1 (6 bases). The CDR3 is 15 amino acids. CDR1 SGHRS and CDR2 YFSETQ come from the germline V gene. Trimming shortened V by 4 bases and J by 1 base, and 11 bases separated the two germline ends. The CDR3, as DNA: TGCGCCAGCAGCATGCAGGGACAGAACACCGGGGAGCTGTTTTTT. It codes for CASSMQGQNTGELFF.

The V and J genes are TRBV6-1 and TRBJ1-1, with D possibly matching TRBD1 (5 bases). Germline loops: CDR1 MNHNS, CDR2 SASEGT. Trimming cost V 1 base and J 4 bases, with 10 bases left between them. The CDR3 spans 14 residues. The CDR3 sequence is CASSEGGRSTEAFF. CDR3 DNA: TGTGCCAGCAGTGAAGGGGGGAGGAGCACTGAAGCTTTCTTT.

This rearrangement joins TRBV5-4 to TRBJ2-6; a possible D gene is TRBD2 (7 bases). This CDR3 region has 16 residues. Trimming cost V 4 bases and J 4 bases, with 15 bases left between them. From germline, CDR1 is SGHNT and CDR2 YYREEE (reference sequence). The DNA of the CDR3 is TGTGCCAGCAGCCCAGAAGGGGGGGTCGGGGCCAACGTCCTGACTTTC. It is translated as CASSPEGGVGANVLTF.

The chain employs TRBV25-1 and TRBJ2-6; the D gene is possibly TRBD2 (5 bases). CDR1 MGHDK and CDR2 SYGVNS come from the germline V gene. There are 17 residues in the CDR3. With 3 bases removed from V and 4 bases from J, the gap between germline ends came to 16 bases. The CDR3 spells CASSEAGFPSGANVLTF. The CDR3 bases are TGTGCCAGCAGTGAGGCGGGTTTCCCCTCCGGGGCCAACGTCCTGACTTTC.

This clone was observed once. This chain links TRBV6-5 with TRBJ2-3; 9 bases match TRBD2. Per germline, CDR1 MNHEY and CDR2 SVGAGI. V was clipped by 5 bases and J by 4 bases; unmatched bases: 7. CDR3 length: 15 residues. The CDR3 region has the DNA TGTGCCAGCAGTCCCAGCGGGGGGAGATCAGATACGCAGTATTTT. This sequence encodes CASSPSGGRSDTQYF.

V usage is TRBV4-1 and J usage is TRBJ1-5; maybe TRBD1 (6 bases). CDR1 MGHRA and CDR2 YSYEKL come from the germline V gene. V was pared by 1 base and J by 6 bases, with 13 bases between. This CDR3 contains 15 residues. CDR3 coding DNA: TGCGCCAGCAGCCAAGGACAGGTAGCAGCTCAGCCCCAGCATTTT. It encodes CASSQGQVAAQPQHF.

The genes are TRBV7-4 and TRBJ1-5, with a possible D match to TRBD1 (6 bases). In germline, CDR1 is SGHVT, CDR2 SQSDAQ. Trimming pared 3 bases from V and 2 bases from J, leaving 14 bases between. This CDR3 has 16 amino acids. CDR3 coding DNA: TGTGCCAGCAGCTTTTGCGCAGGGGCTGGCAATCAGCCCCAGCATTTT. It specifies CASSFCAGAGNQPQHF.

This chain joins TRBV7-3 and TRBJ1-1; D not resolved. The CDR3 is made up of 13 amino acids. CDR1 SGHTA and CDR2 FQGTGA come from the germline V gene. V was cut by 3 bases and J by 4 bases, with 9 bases left in between. CDR3 region: CASSFEEGTEAFF. Here the CDR3 DNA reads TGTGCCAGCAGCTTTGAGGAGGGCACTGAAGCTTTCTTT.

The chain has TRBV5-1 and TRBJ2-2; D uncertain. The V end lost 2 bases, the J end lost 4 bases, and 12 bases lay between the germline ends. CDR3 length equals 15 residues. The V gene's germline CDR1 is SGHRS and CDR2 YFSETQ. As DNA, the CDR3 is TGCGCCAGCAGCTTAAGCCAAGCATCCACCGGGGAGCTGTTTTTT. Translation: CASSLSQASTGELFF.

This chain links TRBV28 with TRBJ1-2; D possibly corresponds to TRBD1 (6 bases). CDR1 is MDHEN, CDR2 SYDVKM, per germline. The CDR3 runs 12 residues. The V and J ends lost 6 bases and 4 bases respectively, with 9 bases between them. CDR3 loop: CASSRDTYGYTF. The CDR3 DNA is TGTGCCAGCAGCCGGGACACCTATGGCTACACCTTC.

The V call is TRBV29-1, the J call TRBJ2-1, with D uncertain. CDR3 size: 11 residues. Trimming pared 7 bases from V and 9 bases from J, leaving 13 bases between. CDR1 and CDR2 (germline): SQVTM, ANQGSEA. The chain's CDR3 is CSGRNWAEQFF. CDR3 in DNA: TGCAGCGGTCGTAACTGGGCTGAGCAGTTCTTC.

The sample holds one count of this clone. The rearrangement joins TRBV7-9 to TRBJ1-1; 8 bases are shared with TRBD1. V trimming: 4 bases; J trimming: 5 bases; junction bases outside the gene matches: 9. Germline V gene sequence: CDR1 SEHNR, CDR2 FQNEAQ (reference sequence). This CDR3 spans 15 amino acids. The CDR3 loop is CASSSDRALYTEAFF. For the CDR3, the DNA is TGTGCCAGCAGCTCGGACAGGGCTTTGTATACTGAAGCTTTCTTT. The variable domain in full, with the rest retrieved from reference TRBV7-9 and TRBJ1-1, is DTGVSQNPRHKITKRGQNVTFRCDPISEHNRLYWYRQTLGQGPEFLTYFQNEAQLEKSRLLSDRFSAERPKGSFSTLEIQRTEQGDSAMYLCASSSDRALYTEAFFGQGTRLTVV.

This chain links TRBV6-5 with TRBJ2-2, with D possibly TRBD1 on 6 matching bases. Germline V CDR1 and CDR2: MNHEY, SVGAGI. The ends were cut back, 7 bases at V and 6 bases at J, with 15 bases in the middle. This CDR3 is 14 amino acids long. For the CDR3, the DNA is TGTGCCAGCAACTTAATACAGGGCGCCGGGGAGCTGTTTTTT. Its translation is CASNLIQGAGELFF.

The chain employs TRBV4-1 and TRBJ1-2; D is unresolved. CDR1 is MGHRA, CDR2 YSYEKL, per germline. The CDR3 sequence is 12 residues long. V was cut by 3 bases and J by 8 bases, with 10 bases left in between. This CDR3 reads CASSHDTGGYTF. In DNA, the CDR3 is TGCGCCAGCAGCCATGACACGGGAGGCTACACCTTC.

The chain joins TRBV2 to TRBJ1-4; no clear D gene. Germline V lookup: CDR1 SNHLY, CDR2 FYNNEI. Trimming took off 1 base at V and 7 bases at J, with 13 bases between the two ends. The CDR3 is made up of 15 amino acids. The CDR3 nucleotides are TGTGCCAGCAGTGAAGGGCCGGGGTTGTTTGAAAAACTGTTTTTT. This encodes CASSEGPGLFEKLFF.

This sequence joins TRBV7-2 and TRBJ1-2; 7 nucleotides line up with TRBD1. The CDR3 is 14 amino acids. J was trimmed by 4 bases and V by 0 bases; bases with no gene match: 2. Germline V gene lookup returns CDR1 SGHTA and CDR2 FQGNSA. CDR3 loop: CASSLAGQFYGYTF. CDR3 nucleotides: TGTGCCAGCAGCTTAGCGGGACAGTTCTATGGCTACACCTTC.

The gene calls are TRBV13 and TRBJ1-4; perhaps TRBD1 as D (6 bases). V lost 5 bases, J lost 5 bases, and 12 bases lay in between. Germline V gene data show CDR1 as PRHDT and CDR2 as FYEKMQ (reference sequence). This CDR3 region has 14 residues. The CDR3: CASSPDRRNEKLFF. The CDR3 bases are TGTGCCAGCAGCCCGGACAGACGCAATGAAAAACTGTTTTTT.

The V call is TRBV6-5, the J call TRBJ2-5; D is uncertain. Germline values: CDR1 MNHEY, CDR2 SVGAGI. Trimming took off 7 bases at V and 1 base at J, with 10 bases between the two ends. The CDR3 loop spans 13 amino acids. The CDR3 DNA is TGTGCCAGCACCACCGGGTCCCAAGAGACCCAGTACTTC. This encodes CASTTGSQETQYF.

CDR3 bases: TGTGCCAGCACAAAGAGGGGCCGACAGGATGGCTACACCTTC. It is translated as CASTKRGRQDGYTF. The chain joins TRBV2 to TRBJ1-2, with a weak D call TRBD1 (6 bases). V was pared by 7 bases and J by 6 bases, with 18 bases between. Germline CDR1 is SNHLY and CDR2 is FYNNEI. The CDR3 consists of 14 residues.